This T cell receptor (beta chain) was captured in a study of T-cell memory formation after mild COVID-19. Study-wide points: Clones which contracted sat mainly in CM and EM if CD4+, and in EMRA if CD8+. Clones shrinking between day 15 and 85 showed a balanced CD4/CD8 split, and those that grew later tilted toward CD4+. The second-wave clones peaking on day 37 were not confirmed as SARS-CoV-2-specific.

TCRdb passed the 5' RACE reads through MiXCR, listing each CDR3 protein once. The sample contains some 57,000 distinct CDR3 sequences, more than 10% of which appear only once. Trimming took 2 bases from V and 5 from J, leaving 14 bases between them. This CDR3 is built from 15 residues. Germline V gene sequence: CDR1 SGHVS, CDR2 FNYEAQ. This clonotype was picked up many times. The target antigen is unknown. The receptor comes from a man between 18 and 29 years old who had mild COVID-19 (a few samples of this study predate the infection). Cell type and time point are not known. The sequenced material came from PBMCs or a T cell subset sorted from them (not recorded which). J is TRBJ2-3 and V is TRBV7-6, with D perhaps TRBD1 or TRBD2 (6 bases each). The DNA for the CDR3 is TGTGCCAGCAGCTTAACGGGGGCCGGGAAAGATACGCAGTATTTT. Amino acid sequence: CASSLTGAGKDTQYF.